This TCR beta chain was retrieved from a study of T cell responses to AZD1222 COVID-19 vaccine. Looked up from germline, CDR1 is MNHEY and CDR2 is SMNVEV (reference sequence). The CDR3 has 15 amino acids. Trimming left V 3 bases short and J 10 bases short, with 16 bases between. Libraries were prepared by immunoSEQ multiplex PCR; TCRdb keeps only in-frame clonotypes and omits some of them. The table lists 110,000 or so clones, about 91% of them singletons, with 5.5% to 7.5% in the top ten. This sequence joins TRBV27 and TRBJ1-6; D is possibly TRBD1 (6 bases). The origin of this receptor is an adult who received the AZD1222 COVID-19 vaccine. The source was peripheral blood, collected 28 days after the second AZD1222 dose. CDR3 in amino acids: CASSLGQGSNSPLHF. The CDR3 DNA reads as TGTGCCAGCAGTTTGGGGCAGGGGAGCAACTCACCCCTCCACTTT.